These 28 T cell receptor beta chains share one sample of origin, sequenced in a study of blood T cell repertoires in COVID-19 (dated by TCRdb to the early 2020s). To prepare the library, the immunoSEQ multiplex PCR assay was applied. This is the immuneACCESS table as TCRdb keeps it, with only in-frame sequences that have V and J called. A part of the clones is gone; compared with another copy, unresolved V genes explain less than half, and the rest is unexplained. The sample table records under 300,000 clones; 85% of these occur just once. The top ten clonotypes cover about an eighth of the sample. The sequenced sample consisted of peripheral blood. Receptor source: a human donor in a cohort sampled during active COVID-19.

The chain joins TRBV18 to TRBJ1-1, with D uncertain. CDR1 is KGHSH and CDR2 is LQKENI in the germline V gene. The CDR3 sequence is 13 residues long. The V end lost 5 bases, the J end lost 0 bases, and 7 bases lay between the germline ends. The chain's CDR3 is CASSFTVNTEAFF. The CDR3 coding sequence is TGTGCCAGCTCATTTACAGTGAACACTGAAGCTTTCTTT.

In nucleotides, the CDR3 is TGTGCCAGCAGCCAACCTCTGTCTAGCGGAACCCAAGAGACCCAGTACTTC. It specifies CASSQPLSSGTQETQYF. The chain carries TRBV3-1 (or the pseudogene TRBV3-2) and TRBJ2-5; 7 bases are a match to TRBD2. CDR1 is LGHDT and CDR2 is YNNKEL in the germline V gene (reference sequence). CDR3 length equals 17 residues. J was trimmed by 1 base and V by 2 bases; bases with no gene match: 10.

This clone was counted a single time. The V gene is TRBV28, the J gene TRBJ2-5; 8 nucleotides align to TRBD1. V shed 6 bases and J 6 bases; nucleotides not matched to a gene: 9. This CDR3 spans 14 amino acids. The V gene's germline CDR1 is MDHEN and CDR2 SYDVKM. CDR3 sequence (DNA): TGTGCCAGCAGAACCGCAGGGGGCCCGCAGACCCAGTACTTC. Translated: CASRTAGGPQTQYF.

CDR3 nucleotide sequence: TGTGCCAGCAGCGTGAACGGGAGGGCCGGGGATGAGCAGTTCTTC. Translated, it gives CASSVNGRAGDEQFF. The chain couples TRBV9 to TRBJ2-1; TRBD2 agrees at 8 bases. The CDR3 spans 15 residues. Per the germline V gene, CDR1 is SGDLS and CDR2 is YYNGEE. V dropped 2 bases and J dropped 8; count of bases not matched to a gene: 9. The complete variable domain, with remaining parts taken from reference TRBV9 and TRBJ2-1, reads DSGVTQTPKHLITATGQRVTLRCSPRSGDLSVYWYQQSLDQGLQFLIQYYNGEERAKGNILERFSAQQFPDLHSELNLSSLELGDSALYFCASSVNGRAGDEQFFGPGTRLTVL.

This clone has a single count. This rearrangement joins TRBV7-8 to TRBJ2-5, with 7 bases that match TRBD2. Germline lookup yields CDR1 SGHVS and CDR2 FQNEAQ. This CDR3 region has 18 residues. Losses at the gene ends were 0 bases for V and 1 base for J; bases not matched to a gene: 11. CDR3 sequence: CASSLAPGLRASQETQYF. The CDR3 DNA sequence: TGTGCCAGCAGCTTAGCGCCGGGACTACGCGCGTCCCAAGAGACCCAGTACTTC.

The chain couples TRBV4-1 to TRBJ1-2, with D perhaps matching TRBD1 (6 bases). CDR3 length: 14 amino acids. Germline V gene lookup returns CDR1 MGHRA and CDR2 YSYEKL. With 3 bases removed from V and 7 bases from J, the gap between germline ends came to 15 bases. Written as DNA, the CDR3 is TGCGCCAGCAGCCAGGGGGCCCCTCGGGGTGGCTACACCTTC. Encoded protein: CASSQGAPRGGYTF.

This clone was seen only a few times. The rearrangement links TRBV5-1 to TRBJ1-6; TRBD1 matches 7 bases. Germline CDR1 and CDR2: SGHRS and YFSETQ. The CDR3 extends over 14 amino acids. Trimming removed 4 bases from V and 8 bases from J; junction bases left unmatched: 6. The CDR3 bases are TGCGCCAGCAGCGCGGGACAGCGTTATTCACCCCTCCACTTT. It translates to CASSAGQRYSPLHF. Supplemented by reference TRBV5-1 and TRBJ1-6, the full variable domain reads KAGVTQTPRYLIKTRGQQVTLSCSPISGHRSVSWYQQTPGQGLQFLFEYFSETQRNKGNFPGRFSGRQFSNSRSEMNVSTLELGDSALYLCASSAGQRYSPLHFGNGTRLTVT.

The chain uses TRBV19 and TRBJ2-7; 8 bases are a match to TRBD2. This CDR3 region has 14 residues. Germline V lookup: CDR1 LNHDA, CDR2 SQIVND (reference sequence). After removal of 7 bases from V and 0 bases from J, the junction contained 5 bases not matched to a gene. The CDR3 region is CASKWREASYEQYF. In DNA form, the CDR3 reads TGTGCCAGTAAGTGGCGGGAGGCCTCCTACGAGCAGTACTTC.

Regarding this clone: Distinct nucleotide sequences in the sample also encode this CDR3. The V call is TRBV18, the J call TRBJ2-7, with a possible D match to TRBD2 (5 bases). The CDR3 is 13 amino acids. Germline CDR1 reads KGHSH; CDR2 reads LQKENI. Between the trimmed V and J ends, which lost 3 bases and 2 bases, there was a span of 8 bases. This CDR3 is CASSPPGAYEQYF. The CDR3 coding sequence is TGTGCCAGCTCACCCCCCGGGGCCTACGAGCAGTACTTC.

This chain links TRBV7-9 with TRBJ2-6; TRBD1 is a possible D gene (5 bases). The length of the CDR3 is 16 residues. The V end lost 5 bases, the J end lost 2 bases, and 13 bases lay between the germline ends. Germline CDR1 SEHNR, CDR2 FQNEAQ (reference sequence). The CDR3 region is CASSIPGYPGANVLTF. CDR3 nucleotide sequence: TGTGCCAGCAGCATACCAGGGTACCCTGGGGCCAACGTCCTGACTTTC.

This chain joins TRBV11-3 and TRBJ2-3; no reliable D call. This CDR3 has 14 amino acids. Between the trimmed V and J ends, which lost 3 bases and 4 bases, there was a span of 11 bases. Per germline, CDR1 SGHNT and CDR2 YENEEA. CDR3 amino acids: CASSFSGRADTQYF. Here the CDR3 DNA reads TGTGCCAGCAGCTTTTCCGGTAGAGCAGATACGCAGTATTTT.

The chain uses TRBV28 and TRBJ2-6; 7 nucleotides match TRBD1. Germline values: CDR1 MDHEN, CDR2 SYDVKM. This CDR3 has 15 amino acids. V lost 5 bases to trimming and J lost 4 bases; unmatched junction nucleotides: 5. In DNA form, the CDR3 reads TGTGCCAGCAGTGCACCGGGACAGGGGGCCAACGTCCTGACTTTC. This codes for CASSAPGQGANVLTF. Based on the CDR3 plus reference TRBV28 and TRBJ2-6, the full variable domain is DVKVTQSSRYLVKRTGEKVFLECVQDMDHENMFWYRQDPGLGLRLIYFSYDVKMKEKGDIPEGYSVSREKKERFSLILESASTNQTSMYLCASSAPGQGANVLTFGAGSRLTVL.

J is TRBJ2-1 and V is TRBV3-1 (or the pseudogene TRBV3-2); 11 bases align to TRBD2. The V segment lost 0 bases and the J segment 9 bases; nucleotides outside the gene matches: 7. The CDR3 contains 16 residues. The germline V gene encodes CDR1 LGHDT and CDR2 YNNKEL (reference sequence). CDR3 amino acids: CASSQDRLAGSGEQFF. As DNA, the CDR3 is TGTGCCAGCAGCCAAGATAGACTAGCGGGGTCAGGTGAGCAGTTCTTC.

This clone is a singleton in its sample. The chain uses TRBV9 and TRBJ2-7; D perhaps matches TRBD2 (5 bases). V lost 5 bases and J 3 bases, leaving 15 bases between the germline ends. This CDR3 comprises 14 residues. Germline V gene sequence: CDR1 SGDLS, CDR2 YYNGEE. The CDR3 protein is CASSRSLGVYEQYF. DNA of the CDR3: TGTGCCAGCAGTCGTAGTCTGGGAGTCTACGAGCAGTACTTC.

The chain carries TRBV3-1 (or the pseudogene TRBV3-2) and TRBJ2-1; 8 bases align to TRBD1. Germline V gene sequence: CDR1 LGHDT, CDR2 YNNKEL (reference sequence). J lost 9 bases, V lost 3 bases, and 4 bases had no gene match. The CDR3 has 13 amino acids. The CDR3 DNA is TGTGCCAGCAGCCACCCAGGGGGCTTTGAGCAGTTCTTC. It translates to CASSHPGGFEQFF.

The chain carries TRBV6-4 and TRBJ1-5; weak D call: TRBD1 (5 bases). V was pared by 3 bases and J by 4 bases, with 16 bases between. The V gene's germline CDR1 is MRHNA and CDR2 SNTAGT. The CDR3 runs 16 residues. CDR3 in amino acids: CASSEQGQRENQPQHF. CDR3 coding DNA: TGTGCCAGCAGTGAGCAGGGTCAGCGGGAAAATCAGCCCCAGCATTTT.

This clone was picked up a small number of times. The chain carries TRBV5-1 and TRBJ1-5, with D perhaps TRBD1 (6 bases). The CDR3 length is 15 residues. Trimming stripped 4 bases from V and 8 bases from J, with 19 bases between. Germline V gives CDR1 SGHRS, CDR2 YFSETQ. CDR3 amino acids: CASSAGRGAGEPQHF. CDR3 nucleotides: TGCGCCAGCAGCGCAGGTCGGGGGGCGGGTGAGCCCCAGCATTTT.

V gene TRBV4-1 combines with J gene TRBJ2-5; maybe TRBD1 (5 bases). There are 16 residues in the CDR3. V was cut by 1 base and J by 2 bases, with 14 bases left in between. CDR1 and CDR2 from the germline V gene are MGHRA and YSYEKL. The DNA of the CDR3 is TGCGCCAGCAGCCAAGTTGGGTCGACAGCACAAGAGACCCAGTACTTC. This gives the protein CASSQVGSTAQETQYF.

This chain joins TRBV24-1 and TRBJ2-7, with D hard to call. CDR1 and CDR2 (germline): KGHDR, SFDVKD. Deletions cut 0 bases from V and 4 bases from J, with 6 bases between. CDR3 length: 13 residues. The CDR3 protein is CATSDLPFYEQYF. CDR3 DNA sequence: TGTGCCACCAGTGATTTGCCATTTTACGAGCAGTACTTC.

The CDR3 coding sequence is TGTGCCAGCAGCCCTCGGGGAGCGGGAGATGCCGGGGAGCTGTTTTTT. Translating gives CASSPRGAGDAGELFF. This sequence joins TRBV7-8 and TRBJ2-2; 8 nucleotides align to TRBD2. CDR1 and CDR2 from the germline V gene are SGHVS and FQNEAQ. V lost 5 bases to trimming and J lost 6 bases; unmatched junction nucleotides: 11. The CDR3 sequence is 16 residues long.

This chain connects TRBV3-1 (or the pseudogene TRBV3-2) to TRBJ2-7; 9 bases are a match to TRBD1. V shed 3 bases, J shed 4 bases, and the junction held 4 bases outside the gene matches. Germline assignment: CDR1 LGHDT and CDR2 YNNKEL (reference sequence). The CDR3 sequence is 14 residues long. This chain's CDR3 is CASSQGQGLYEQYF. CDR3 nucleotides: TGTGCCAGCAGCCAGGGACAGGGCCTTTACGAGCAGTACTTC.

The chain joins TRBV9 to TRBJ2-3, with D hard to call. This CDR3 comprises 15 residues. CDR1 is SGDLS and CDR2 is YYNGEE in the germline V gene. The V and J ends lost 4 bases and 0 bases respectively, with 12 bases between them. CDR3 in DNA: TGTGCCAGCAGCACTTACTCCGGGAGCACAGATACGCAGTATTTT. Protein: CASSTYSGSTDTQYF.

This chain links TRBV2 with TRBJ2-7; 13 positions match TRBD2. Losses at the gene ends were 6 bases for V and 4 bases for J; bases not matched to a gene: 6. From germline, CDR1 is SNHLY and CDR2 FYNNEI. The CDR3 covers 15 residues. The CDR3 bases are TGTGCCAGCAGGCCGGGACTAGCGGGGTCGTACGAGCAGTACTTC. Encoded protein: CASRPGLAGSYEQYF.

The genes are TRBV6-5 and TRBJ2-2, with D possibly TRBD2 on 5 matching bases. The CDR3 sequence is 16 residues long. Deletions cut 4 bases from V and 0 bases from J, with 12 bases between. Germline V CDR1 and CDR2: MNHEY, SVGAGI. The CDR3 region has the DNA TGTGCCAGCAGTTTTCGCCTCGGGGCGAACACCGGGGAGCTGTTTTTT. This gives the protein CASSFRLGANTGELFF.

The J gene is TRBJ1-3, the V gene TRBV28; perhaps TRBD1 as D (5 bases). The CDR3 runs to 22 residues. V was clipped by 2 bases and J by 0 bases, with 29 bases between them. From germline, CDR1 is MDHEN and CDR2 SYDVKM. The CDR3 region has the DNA TGTGCCAGCAGTTTACTCCCCGGGGGTCTCCCCTCATCTGACGTCTCTGGAAACACCATATATTTT. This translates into CASSLLPGGLPSSDVSGNTIYF.

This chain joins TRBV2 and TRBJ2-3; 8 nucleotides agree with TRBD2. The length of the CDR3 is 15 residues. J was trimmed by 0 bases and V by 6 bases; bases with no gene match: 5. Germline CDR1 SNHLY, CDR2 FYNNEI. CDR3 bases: TGTGCCAGCAGCCCGGGGGGGGCAAGCACAGATACGCAGTATTTT. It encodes CASSPGGASTDTQYF.

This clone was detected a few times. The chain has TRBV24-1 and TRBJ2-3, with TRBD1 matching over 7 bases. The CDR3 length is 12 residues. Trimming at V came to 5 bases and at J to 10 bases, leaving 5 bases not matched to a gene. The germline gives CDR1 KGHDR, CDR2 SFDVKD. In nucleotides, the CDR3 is TGTGCCACCAGTGCCCCGCAGGGGGCGCAGTATTTT. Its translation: CATSAPQGAQYF.

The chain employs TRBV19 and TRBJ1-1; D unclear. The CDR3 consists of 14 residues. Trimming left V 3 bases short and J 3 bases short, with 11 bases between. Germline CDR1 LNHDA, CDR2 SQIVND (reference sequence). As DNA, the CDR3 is TGTGCCAGTAGTATGCGCCCGATAGACACTGAAGCTTTCTTT. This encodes CASSMRPIDTEAFF.